A selection of T cell receptor beta chains follows, all from one sample in a study of cytomegalovirus exposure and HLA in healthy donors. Method: immunoSEQ multiplex PCR; TCRdb's copy keeps in-frame clones and lacks some. The top ten hold 2.6% of the sample, which has 260,000 or so clones, just under 90% seen once. The source material was PBMCs. The receptors were sampled from a man between 18 and 29 years old in good health and CMV-seronegative. Each CDR3 is given without its conserved first and last residue. Size is omitted from some rows. Given values are once, few, many or a class for expanded clones.

abundance	v_gene	j_gene	CDR3aa
.	TRBV7-2	TRBJ2-7	ASTLVYEGVSYEQY
.	TRBV11-2	TRBJ1-1	ASSLGFTGTEAF
once	TRBV5-1	TRBJ1-6	ASSPQGENSPLH
.	TRBV9	TRBJ2-7	ASSGGTGNYEQY
.	TRBV5-1	TRBJ2-3	ASSQNGQGSTDTQY
.	TRBV2	TRBJ2-7	ASSEEGQGSIFGQY
.	TRBV9	TRBJ1-2	ASSVEEGATYGYT
.	TRBV28	TRBJ1-2	ASSVGQPIYGYT
.	TRBV6-5	TRBJ2-1	ASSYSTGGLAEQF
.	TRBV7-2	TRBJ1-6	ASSRTGGPYNSPLH
.	TRBV30	TRBJ1-1	AWRPRTGLNTEAF
.	TRBV10-3	TRBJ1-2	AISGTTGSDGYT
.	TRBV7-9	TRBJ2-7	ASSLGPNPGYEQY
.	TRBV4-1	TRBJ2-7	ASSQPGVGRRTYEQY
.	TRBV27	TRBJ2-3	ASSILTGDTQY
.	TRBV5-4	TRBJ2-7	ASSPQWGGIGHEQY
.	TRBV27	TRBJ1-6	ASSLGAGFNSPLH
.	TRBV7-2	TRBJ1-6	ASSRGQSPLH
.	TRBV11-2	TRBJ2-7	ASSLAGGLSHIPYEQY
.	TRBV11-2	TRBJ2-7	ASSPTGSTFYEQY
.	TRBV11-2	TRBJ1-3	ASSITRQDFSGNTIY
few	TRBV13	TRBJ1-1	ASSQRPGQGNTEAF
.	TRBV27	TRBJ2-2	ASRPTSGSLF
.	TRBV4-1	TRBJ2-7	ASSQYLGGTGGYEQY
once	TRBV5-1	TRBJ1-4	ASSLEPEGFGEKLF
.	TRBV7-6	TRBJ2-7	ASSLERGGYEQY
.	TRBV9	TRBJ2-1	ASSVMPGIYNEQF
.	TRBV18	TRBJ2-1	ASSRGAENEQF
.	TRBV2	TRBJ1-2	ASSEGWGLHYGYT
few	TRBV6-6	TRBJ1-2	ASSYSPGNYGYT
.	TRBV4-3	TRBJ2-1	ASSPNSGKSSYNEQF
.	TRBV7-2	TRBJ2-1	ASSFPPDNEQF
.	TRBV4-1	TRBJ2-1	ASSHPGTPADYNEQF
.	TRBV28	TRBJ2-1	ASMDGGGNEQF
once	TRBV9	TRBJ2-7	ASSVVTGGGEQY
.	TRBV1	TRBJ1-2	TSSQGPRDRNYGYT
.	TRBV27	TRBJ2-1	ASSLGQGLSYNEQF
.	TRBV9	TRBJ2-7	ASSAEDRGIYEQY
.	TRBV10-3	TRBJ1-1	AIGTDTEAF
.	TRBV6-1	TRBJ1-1	ASSERARGTEAF
once	TRBV27	TRBJ2-1	ASSLRHTSAPSSYNEQF
.	TRBV29-1	TRBJ1-1	SATGAENTEAF
.	TRBV16	TRBJ2-7	ASSPGTGREY
.	TRBV27	TRBJ2-1	ASSPVGGSSYNEQF
.	TRBV30	TRBJ1-5	AWSVLLWGNQPQH
.	TRBV7-3	TRBJ2-1	ASSSYGVNEQF
.	TRBV14	TRBJ2-3	ASSRLYTQY
.	TRBV6-1	TRBJ2-7	ASNNISEQY
.	TRBV30	TRBJ2-7	AWSYGDRTYEQY
.	TRBV6-1	TRBJ1-2	ASSQQGRRYGYT
.	TRBV9	TRBJ2-7	ASSVDWTGAYEQY
.	TRBV15	TRBJ2-3	ATSSPKGSDTQY